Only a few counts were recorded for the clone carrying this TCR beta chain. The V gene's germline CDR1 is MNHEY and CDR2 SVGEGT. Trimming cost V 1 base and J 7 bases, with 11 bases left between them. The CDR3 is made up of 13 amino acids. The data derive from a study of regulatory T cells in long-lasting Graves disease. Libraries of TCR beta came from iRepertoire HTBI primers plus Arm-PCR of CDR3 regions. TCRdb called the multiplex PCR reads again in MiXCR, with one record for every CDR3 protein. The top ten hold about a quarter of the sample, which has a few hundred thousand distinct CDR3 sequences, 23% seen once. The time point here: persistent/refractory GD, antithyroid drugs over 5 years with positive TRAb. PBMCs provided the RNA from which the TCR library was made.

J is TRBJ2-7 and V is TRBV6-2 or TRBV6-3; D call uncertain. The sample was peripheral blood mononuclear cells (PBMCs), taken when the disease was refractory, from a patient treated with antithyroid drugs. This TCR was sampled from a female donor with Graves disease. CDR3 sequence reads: CASSYFSRQEQYF. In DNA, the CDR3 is TGTGCCAGCAGTTACTTTTCCCGCCAAGAGCAGTACTTC.